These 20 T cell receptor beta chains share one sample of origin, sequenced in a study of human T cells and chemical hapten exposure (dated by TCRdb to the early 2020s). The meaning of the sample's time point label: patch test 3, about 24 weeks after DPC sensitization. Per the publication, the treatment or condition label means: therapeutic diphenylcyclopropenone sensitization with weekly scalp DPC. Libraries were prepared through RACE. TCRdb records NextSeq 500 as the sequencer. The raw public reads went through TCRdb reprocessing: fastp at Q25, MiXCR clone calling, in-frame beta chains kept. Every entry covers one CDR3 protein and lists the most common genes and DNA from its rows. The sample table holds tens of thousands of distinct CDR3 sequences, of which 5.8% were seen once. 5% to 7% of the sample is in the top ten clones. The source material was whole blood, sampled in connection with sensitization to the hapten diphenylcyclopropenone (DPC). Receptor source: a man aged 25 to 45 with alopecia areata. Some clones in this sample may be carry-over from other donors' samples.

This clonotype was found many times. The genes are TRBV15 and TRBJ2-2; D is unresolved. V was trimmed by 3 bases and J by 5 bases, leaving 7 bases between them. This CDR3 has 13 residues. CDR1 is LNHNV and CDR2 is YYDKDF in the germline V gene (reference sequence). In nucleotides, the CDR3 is TGTGCCACCAGCAGGTCCGGAACCGGGGAGCTGTTTTTT. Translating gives CATSRSGTGELFF.

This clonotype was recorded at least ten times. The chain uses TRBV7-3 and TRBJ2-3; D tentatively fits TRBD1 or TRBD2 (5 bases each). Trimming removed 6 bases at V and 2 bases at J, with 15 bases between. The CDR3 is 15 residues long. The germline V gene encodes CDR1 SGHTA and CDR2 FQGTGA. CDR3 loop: CASSVGPGTTDTQYF. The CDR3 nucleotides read TGTGCCAGCAGTGTAGGCCCGGGGACCACAGATACGCAGTATTTT.

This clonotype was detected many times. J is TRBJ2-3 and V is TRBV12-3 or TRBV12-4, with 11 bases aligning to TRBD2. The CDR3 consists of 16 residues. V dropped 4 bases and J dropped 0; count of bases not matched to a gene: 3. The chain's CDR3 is CASSSRTSGSTDTQYF. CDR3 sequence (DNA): TGTGCCAGCAGTTCCAGGACTAGCGGGAGCACAGATACGCAGTATTTT.

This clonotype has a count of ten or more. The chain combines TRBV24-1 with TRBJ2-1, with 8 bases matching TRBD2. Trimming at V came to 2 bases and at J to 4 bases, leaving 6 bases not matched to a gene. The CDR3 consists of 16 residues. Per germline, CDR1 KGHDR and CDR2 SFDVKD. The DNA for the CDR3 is TGTGCCACCAGTGATTACGGCGGGGGGACGTACAATGAGCAGTTCTTC. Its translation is CATSDYGGGTYNEQFF.

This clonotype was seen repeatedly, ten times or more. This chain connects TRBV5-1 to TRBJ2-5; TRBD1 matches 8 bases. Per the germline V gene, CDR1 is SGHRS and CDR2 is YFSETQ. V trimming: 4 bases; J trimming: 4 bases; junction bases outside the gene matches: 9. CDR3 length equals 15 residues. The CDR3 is CASSAPSGGRETQYF. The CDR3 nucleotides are TGCGCCAGCAGCGCCCCTTCAGGGGGCAGAGAGACCCAGTACTTC.

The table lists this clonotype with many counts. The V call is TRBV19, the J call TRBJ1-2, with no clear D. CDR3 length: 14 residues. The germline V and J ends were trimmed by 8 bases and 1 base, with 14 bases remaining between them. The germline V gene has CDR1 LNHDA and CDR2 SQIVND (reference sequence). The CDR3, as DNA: TGTGCCAGTCATCCTCTAGGATTTAACTATGGCTACACCTTC. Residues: CASHPLGFNYGYTF.

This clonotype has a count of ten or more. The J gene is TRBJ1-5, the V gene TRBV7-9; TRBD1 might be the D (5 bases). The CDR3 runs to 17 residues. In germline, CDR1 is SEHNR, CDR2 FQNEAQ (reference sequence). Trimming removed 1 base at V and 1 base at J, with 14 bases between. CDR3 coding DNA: TGTGCCAGCAGCTTAGGGGTCGGGACCGCAAGCAATCAGCCCCAGCATTTT. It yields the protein CASSLGVGTASNQPQHF.

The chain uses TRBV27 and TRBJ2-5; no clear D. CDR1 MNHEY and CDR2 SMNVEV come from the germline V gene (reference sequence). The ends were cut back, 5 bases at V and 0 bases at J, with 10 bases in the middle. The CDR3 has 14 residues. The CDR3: CASSIYPYQETQYF. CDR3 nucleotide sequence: TGTGCCAGCAGTATTTACCCGTACCAAGAGACCCAGTACTTC.

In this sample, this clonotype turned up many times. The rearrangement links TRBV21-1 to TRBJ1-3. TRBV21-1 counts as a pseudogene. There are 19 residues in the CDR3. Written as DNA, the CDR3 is TGTGCCAGCAGCAAAAGGGCCGCACAGGAGAACAGGAGAGGAAACACCATATATTTT. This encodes CASSKRAAQENRRGNTIYF.

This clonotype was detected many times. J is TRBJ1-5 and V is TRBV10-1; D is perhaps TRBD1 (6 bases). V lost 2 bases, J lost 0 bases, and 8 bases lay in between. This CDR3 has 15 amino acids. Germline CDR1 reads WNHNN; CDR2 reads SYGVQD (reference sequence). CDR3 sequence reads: CASSENRDSNQPQHF. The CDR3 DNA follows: TGCGCCAGCAGTGAGAACAGGGATAGCAATCAGCCCCAGCATTTT.

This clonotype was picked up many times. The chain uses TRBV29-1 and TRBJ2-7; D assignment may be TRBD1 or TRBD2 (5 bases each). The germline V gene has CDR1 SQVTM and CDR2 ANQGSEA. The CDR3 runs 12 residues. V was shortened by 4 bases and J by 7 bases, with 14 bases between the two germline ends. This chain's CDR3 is CSVAGPLEEQYF. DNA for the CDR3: TGCAGCGTTGCGGGACCTCTGGAGGAGCAGTACTTC.

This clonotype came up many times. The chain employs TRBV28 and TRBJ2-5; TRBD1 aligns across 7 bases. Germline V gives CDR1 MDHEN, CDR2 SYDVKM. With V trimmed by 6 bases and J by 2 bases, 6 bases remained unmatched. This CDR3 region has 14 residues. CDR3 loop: CASRSGDSQETQYF. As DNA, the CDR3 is TGTGCCAGCAGGTCCGGGGACAGTCAAGAGACCCAGTACTTC.

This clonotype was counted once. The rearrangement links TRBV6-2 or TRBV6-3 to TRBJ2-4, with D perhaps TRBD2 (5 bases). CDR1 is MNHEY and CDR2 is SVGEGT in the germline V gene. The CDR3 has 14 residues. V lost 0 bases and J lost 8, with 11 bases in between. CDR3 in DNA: TGTGCCAGCAGTTACTCCACTAGTGGCGACATTCAGTACTTC. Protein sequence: CASSYSTSGDIQYF.

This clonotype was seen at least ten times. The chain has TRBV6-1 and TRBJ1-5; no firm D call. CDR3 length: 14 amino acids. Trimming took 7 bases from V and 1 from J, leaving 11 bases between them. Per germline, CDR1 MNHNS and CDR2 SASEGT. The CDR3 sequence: CASNPTGSNQPQHF. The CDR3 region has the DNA TGTGCCAGCAATCCGACGGGAAGCAATCAGCCCCAGCATTTT.

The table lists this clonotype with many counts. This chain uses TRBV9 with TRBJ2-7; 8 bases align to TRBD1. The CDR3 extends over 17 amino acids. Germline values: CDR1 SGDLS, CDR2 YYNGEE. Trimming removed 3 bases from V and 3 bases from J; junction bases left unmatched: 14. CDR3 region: CASSAIWGDRSVYEQYF. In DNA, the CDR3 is TGTGCCAGCAGCGCGATATGGGGGGACAGGAGCGTCTACGAGCAGTACTTC.

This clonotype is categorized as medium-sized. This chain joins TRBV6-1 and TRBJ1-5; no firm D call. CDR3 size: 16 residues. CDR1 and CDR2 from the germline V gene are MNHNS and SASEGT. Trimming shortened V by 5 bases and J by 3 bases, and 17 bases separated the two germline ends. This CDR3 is CASSSSPDKLNQPQHF. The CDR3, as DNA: TGTGCCAGCAGTTCCTCCCCCGACAAGCTCAATCAGCCCCAGCATTTT.

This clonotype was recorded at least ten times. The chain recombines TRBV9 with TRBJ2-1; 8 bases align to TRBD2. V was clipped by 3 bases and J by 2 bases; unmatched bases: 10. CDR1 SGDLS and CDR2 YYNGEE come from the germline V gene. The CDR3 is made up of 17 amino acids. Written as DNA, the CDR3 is TGTGCCAGCAGCGAGGGTATAGCGGGACCTCCCTACAATGAGCAGTTCTTC. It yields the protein CASSEGIAGPPYNEQFF.

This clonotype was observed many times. The CDR3 protein is CASSAWDFEQFF. The CDR3 DNA reads as TGTGCCAGCAGTGCCTGGGACTTTGAGCAGTTCTTC. V and J are TRBV6-1 and TRBJ2-1, with D possibly matching TRBD2 (6 bases). Germline CDR1 reads MNHNS; CDR2 reads SASEGT. The CDR3 length is 12 residues. The V gene lost 4 bases and the J gene lost 9 bases, with 10 bases spanning the gap.

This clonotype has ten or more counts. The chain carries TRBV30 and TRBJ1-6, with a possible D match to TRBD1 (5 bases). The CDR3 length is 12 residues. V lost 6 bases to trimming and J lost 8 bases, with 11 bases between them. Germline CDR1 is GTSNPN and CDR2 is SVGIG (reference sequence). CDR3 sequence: CACRDDHSPLHF. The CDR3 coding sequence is TGTGCCTGCAGGGACGATCATTCACCCCTCCACTTT. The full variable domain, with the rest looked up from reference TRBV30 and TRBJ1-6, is SQTIHQWPATLVQPVGSPLSLECTVEGTSNPNLYWYRQAAGRGLQLLFYSVGIGQISSEVPQNLSASRPQDRQFILSSKKLLLSDSGFYLCACRDDHSPLHFGNGTRLTVT.

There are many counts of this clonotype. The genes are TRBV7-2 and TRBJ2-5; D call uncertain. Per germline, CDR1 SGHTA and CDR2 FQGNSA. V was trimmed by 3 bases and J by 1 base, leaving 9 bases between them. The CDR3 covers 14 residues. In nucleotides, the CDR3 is TGTGCCAGCAGCTTCACCAGGACCCAAGAGACCCAGTACTTC. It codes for CASSFTRTQETQYF.